The subject of this entry is one TCR beta chain. Its matching antigen is unknown. The sample comes from a study of beta chain features in type 1 diabetes. Study findings and constraints: The influence of HLA type on TCRB rearrangement stayed undetermined.

Germline V CDR1 and CDR2: MDHEN, SYDVKM. V gave up 6 bases and J gave up 4 bases, with 15 bases separating them. The CDR3 runs 14 residues. Reverse transcribing all isolated RNA meant expressed TCRB transcripts were sequenced. Using immunoSEQ multiplex PCR, the repertoire was profiled, and TCRdb retains in-frame clones only, with some absent. The sample consists of almost 350,000 clones, 8% of them appearing once. The sequenced sample was central memory CD4+ T cells from blood. The rearrangement uses TRBV28 and TRBJ1-2; possibly TRBD1 for D (6 bases). The TCR was taken from a woman aged 18-35 years in good health. The DNA of the CDR3 is TGTGCCAGCAGCTTACAGGGTTCCCGCTATGGCTACACCTTC. As protein: CASSLQGSRYGYTF.